These T cell receptor beta chains were read from a single sample in a study of metastatic and nonmetastatic thyroid tumors. TCRdb recomputed clones from the PCR reads via MiXCR. The sample lists approximately 69,000 clones; 13% to 15% were seen once. Sequencing used blood. These receptors originate from a male donor with papillary thyroid cancer or a benign thyroid nodule (not recorded which). Some clones in this sample may be carry-over from other donors' samples. Each CDR3 is given with its conserved first and last residue. The D gene is left open where the match is weak. A row's size may be missing; if present it is once, few, many or a size class.

>TRBV5-1|many|-|TRBJ2-1
TGCGCCAGTAAAGCCCTCTACTCCTACAATGAGCAGTTCTTC
CASKALYSYNEQFF
>TRBV5-1|-|TRBD2|TRBJ2-1
TGCGCCAGCAGCTCGAGGACTAGAGGGAACCCCTACAATGAGCAGTTCTTC
CASSSRTRGNPYNEQFF
>TRBV27|many|-|TRBJ2-2
TGTGCCAGCAGTCTAAATGCAGCGAACACCGGGGAGCTGTTTTTT
CASSLNAANTGELFF
>TRBV28|-|TRBD1|TRBJ1-2
TGTGCCAGCAGTCCTTGGACAGGGTATGGCTACACCTTC
CASSPWTGYGYTF
>TRBV29-1|many|TRBD1|TRBJ1-1
TGCAGCGTTCCCGACAGGGGGGGGACTGAAGCTTTCTTT
CSVPDRGGTEAFF
>TRBV20-1|many|TRBD2|TRBJ2-7
TGCAGTGCTAGAGTAGCGGGAGGTTGGTACGAGCAGTACTTC
CSARVAGGWYEQYF
>TRBV5-4|few|-|TRBJ1-1
TGTGCCAGCAGGGTCCTAGGCGCTGAAGCTTTCTTT
CASRVLGAEAFF
>TRBV30|many|TRBD1|TRBJ2-1
TGTGCCTGGAGTGAAGGGACAGGGATTAACAATGAGCAGTTCTTC
CAWSEGTGINNEQFF
>TRBV6-1|-|-|TRBJ2-6
TGTGCCAGCAGTGAAGAGAGCTCTGGGGCCAACGTCCTGACTTTC
CASSEESSGANVLTF
>TRBV30|many|TRBD2|TRBJ2-7
TGTGCCTGGAGTGTAGGGGCGGGAGGCTACGAGCAGTACTTC
CAWSVGAGGYEQYF
>TRBV12-3/TRBV12-4|many|TRBD1|TRBJ1-5
TGTGCCAGCAGTATGACAGGGGGTAATCAGCCCCAGCATTTT
CASSMTGGNQPQHF
>TRBV28|many|-|TRBJ1-1
TGTGCCAGCAGGCCCCGGACAGCGTCAGAAGCTTTCTTT
CASRPRTASEAFF
>TRBV6-1|medium-sized|-|TRBJ1-1
TGTGCCAGCAGTTTTTTTGGGAACACTGAAGCTTTCTTT
CASSFFGNTEAFF
>TRBV20-1|-|-|TRBJ2-7
TGCAGTTCTCCCCACAGGGTGCTTCAGGAGGGCCTAAGTGACGAGCAGTACTTC
CSSPHRVLQEGLSDEQYF
>TRBV18|many|-|TRBJ2-3
TGTGCCAGCTCACCACAGCAGTCTAGCACAGATACGCAGTATTTT
CASSPQQSSTDTQYF
>TRBV18|many|-|TRBJ1-1
TGTGCCAGCTCCCTGGGACCCACGAACACTGAAGCTTTCTTT
CASSLGPTNTEAFF
>TRBV5-1|many|-|TRBJ1-2
TGCGCCAGTGGACCGAAAATTAACTATGGCTACACCTTC
CASGPKINYGYTF
>TRBV6-1|many|-|TRBJ1-1
TGTGCCAGCCTCTCCCCCCAGGGGCAGAACACTGAAGCTTTCTTT
CASLSPQGQNTEAFF
>TRBV2|many|-|TRBJ2-2
TGTGCCAGCAGTCCAGGGACTGAACGTCCCAAGAAGCTGTTTTTT
CASSPGTERPKKLFF
>TRBV3-1|many|-|TRBJ2-7
TGTGCCAGCAGCCAAGATCGGTTTGGACACGAGAGCTCCTACGAGCAGTACTTC
CASSQDRFGHESSYEQYF
>TRBV6-1|-|-|TRBJ1-2
TGTGCCAGCAGTGACAGTAACTATGGCTACACCTTC
CASSDSNYGYTF
>TRBV6-2/TRBV6-3|few|-|TRBJ2-5
TGTGCCAGCAGTTACTCGTCTGCGGAGATCCGAGAGACACAGTACTTC
CASSYSSAEIRETQYF
>TRBV12-3/TRBV12-4|many|-|TRBJ1-6
TGTGCCAGCAGCCCGGGACGTAGCTCCTATAATTCACCCCTCCACTTT
CASSPGRSSYNSPLHF
>TRBV19|many|-|TRBJ2-5
TGTGCCAGTAGTATAGATCTATCGGGTGTGGGTCTTAGGCACTTC
CASSIDLSGVGLRHF
>TRBV25-1|many|-|TRBJ2-5
TGTGCCAGCAGTGAGTCATCCGGGCCTCCGTACTTC
CASSESSGPPYF
>TRBV11-2|many|-|TRBJ2-7
TGTGCCAGCAGCTTAGGCCAGGGAACCTACGAGCAGTACTTC
CASSLGQGTYEQYF
>TRBV9|many|-|TRBJ2-3
TGTGCCAGCGCTGGCAGCACAGATACGCAGTATTTT
CASAGSTDTQYF
>TRBV7-8|many|-|TRBJ1-1
TGTGCCAGCAGCTCCTTCGGGAGCGAAGCTTTCTTT
CASSSFGSEAFF
>TRBV11-2|many|TRBD2|TRBJ2-2
TGTGCCAGCAGCGCCCGTTTACTAGCGGGAGGGCCCGGGGAGCTGTTTTTT
CASSARLLAGGPGELFF
>TRBV9|many|TRBD2|TRBJ2-1
TGTGCCAGCAGAGCCGGGACTAGTGTCTCCGATGAGCAGTTCTTC
CASRAGTSVSDEQFF
>TRBV6-5|-|TRBD1|TRBJ2-7
TGTGCCAGCAGTTTGACAGGGGGCTCCTACGAGCAGTACTTC
CASSLTGGSYEQYF
>TRBV3-1|many|-|TRBJ1-2
TGTGCCAGCAGCCAAGTCCTGGGCTATGGCTACACCTTC
CASSQVLGYGYTF
>TRBV4-1|many|TRBD2|TRBJ2-1
TGCGCCAGCAGCCAAGATCCAGCTAGCGGGAGGGCCTTCAATGAGCAGTTCTTC
CASSQDPASGRAFNEQFF
>TRBV6-1|many|TRBD1|TRBJ2-3
TGTGCCAGCAACCCGGACAGGGTCAGCACAGATACGCAGTATTTT
CASNPDRVSTDTQYF
>TRBV5-6|many|-|TRBJ1-6
TGTGCCAGCAGCTTTACAGGTTCTTACTCACCCCTCCACTTT
CASSFTGSYSPLHF
>TRBV18|many|-|TRBJ2-5
TGTGCCAGCTCACCACAACAAGAGACCCAGTACTTC
CASSPQQETQYF
>TRBV6-2/TRBV6-3|-|-|TRBJ2-1
TGTGCCAGCAGCCCGTTGCGGTCCCTGGCTGGCTACAATGAGCAGTTCTTC
CASSPLRSLAGYNEQFF
>TRBV19|many|-|TRBJ2-7
TGTGCCAGTAGTATGTACGGGGGTCGCGAGCAGTACTTC
CASSMYGGREQYF
>TRBV7-6|many|-|TRBJ1-1
TGTGCCAGCAGCTTAGAGGCGGTGAACACTGAAGCTTTCTTT
CASSLEAVNTEAFF
>TRBV20-1|-|-|TRBJ1-1
TGCAGTGCTGGTGGCTTTACTGAAGCTTTCTTT
CSAGGFTEAFF
>TRBV12-3/TRBV12-4|many|-|TRBJ1-5
TGTGCCAGCACCCTCCTACATAGCAATCAGCCCCAGCATTTT
CASTLLHSNQPQHF
>TRBV28|many|-|TRBJ1-5
TGTGCCAGCAGCAACCCGGGGGCAGGGTCGAATCAGCCCCAGCATTTT
CASSNPGAGSNQPQHF
>TRBV29-1|many|TRBD1|TRBJ1-2
TGCAGCGTATTGGGACAGGGCAAGGAGACTTATGGCTACACCTTC
CSVLGQGKETYGYTF
>TRBV6-2/TRBV6-3|-|TRBD1|TRBJ2-6
TGTGCCAGCAGTTACGGAATGGGACAGTACTCTGGTGGGGACAACGTCCTGACTTTC
CASSYGMGQYSGGDNVLTF
>TRBV6-5|many|TRBD1|TRBJ2-7
TGTGCCAGCAGTTACAGGGGGCTTTCCCACGAGCAGTACTTC
CASSYRGLSHEQYF
>TRBV4-1|many|TRBD1|TRBJ1-2
TGCGCCAGCAGCCAACCCGGGACAGGCTATGGCTACACCTTC
CASSQPGTGYGYTF
>TRBV2|many|-|TRBJ2-1
TGTGCCAGCAGGACGGGGACATCAAACAATGAGCAGTTCTTC
CASRTGTSNNEQFF
>TRBV5-1|few|TRBD1|TRBJ1-6
TGCGCCAGCACCCAGGGGGCGGACGGTAATTCACCCCTCCACTTT
CASTQGADGNSPLHF
>TRBV28|many|-|TRBJ1-5
TGTGCCAGCAGTGCACCAAGGGGGGGGAATCAGCCCCAGCATTTT
CASSAPRGGNQPQHF
>TRBV5-1|many|TRBD1|TRBJ1-2
TGCGCCAGCAGCTTACAGGGGGAGGAAGGCTACACCTTC
CASSLQGEEGYTF
>TRBV7-3|many|TRBD1|TRBJ1-1
TGTGCCAGCAGCCGGGACAGGGGGAACACTGAAGCTTTCTTT
CASSRDRGNTEAFF
>TRBV5-1|many|TRBD2|TRBJ2-2
TGCGCCAGCAGAGGGACTAGCGGGAACACCGGGGAGCTGTTTTTT
CASRGTSGNTGELFF
>TRBV9|-|-|TRBJ2-7
TGTGCCAGCAGCGTAGGGGTAGGGCCGTACGAGCAGTACTTC
CASSVGVGPYEQYF
>TRBV30|many|TRBD2|TRBJ2-1
TGTGCCTGGAGTGAGGCTAGCGGGAATGAGCAGTTCTTC
CAWSEASGNEQFF
>TRBV7-8|many|-|TRBJ2-3
TGTGCCAGCAGCTTAGTCGAACAGGGTTCTGATACGCAGTATTTT
CASSLVEQGSDTQYF
>TRBV6-2/TRBV6-3|many|-|TRBJ2-7
TGTGCCAGCAGCGGCCAGGGTTCCCCTTACGAGCAGTACTTC
CASSGQGSPYEQYF
>TRBV19|many|-|TRBJ2-3
TGTGCCAGTAGTATTGGGGCAGGCGGCACAGATACGCAGTATTTT
CASSIGAGGTDTQYF
>TRBV6-4|-|TRBD1|TRBJ2-7
TGTGCCAGCAGGGACCTCGGGACAGGGACTCCCTACGAGCAGTACTTC
CASRDLGTGTPYEQYF
>TRBV18|many|TRBD1|TRBJ1-4
TGTGCCAGCTCCACACCGGGACAGGGAGGAGAAAAACTGTTTTTT
CASSTPGQGGEKLFF
>TRBV5-5|many|-|TRBJ2-3
TGTGCCAGCAGCTCCTGGATCCGAACCGCAGATACGCAGTATTTT
CASSSWIRTADTQYF